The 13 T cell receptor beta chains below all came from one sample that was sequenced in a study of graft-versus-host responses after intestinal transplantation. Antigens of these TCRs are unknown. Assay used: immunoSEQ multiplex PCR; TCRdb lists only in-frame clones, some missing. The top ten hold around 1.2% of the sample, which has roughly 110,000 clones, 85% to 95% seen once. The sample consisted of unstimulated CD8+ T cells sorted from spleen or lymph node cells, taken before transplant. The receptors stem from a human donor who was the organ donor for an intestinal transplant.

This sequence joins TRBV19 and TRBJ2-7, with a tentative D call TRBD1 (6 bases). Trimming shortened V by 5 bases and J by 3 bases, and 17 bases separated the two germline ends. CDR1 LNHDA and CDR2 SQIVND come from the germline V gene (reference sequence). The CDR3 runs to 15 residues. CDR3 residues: CASSSPRGTGYEQYF. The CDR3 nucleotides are TGTGCCAGTAGTTCACCTAGGGGGACGGGCTACGAGCAGTACTTC.

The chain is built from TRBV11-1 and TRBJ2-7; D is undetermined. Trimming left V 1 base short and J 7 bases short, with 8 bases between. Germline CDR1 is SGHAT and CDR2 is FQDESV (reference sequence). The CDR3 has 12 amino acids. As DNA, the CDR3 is TGTGCCAGCAGCTTAGATTTGGCGGAGCAGTACTTC. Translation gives CASSLDLAEQYF.

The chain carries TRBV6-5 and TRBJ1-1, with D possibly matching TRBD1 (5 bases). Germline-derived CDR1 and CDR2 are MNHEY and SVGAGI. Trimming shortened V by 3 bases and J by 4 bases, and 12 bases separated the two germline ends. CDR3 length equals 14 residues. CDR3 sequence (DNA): TGTGCCAGCAGTTATATGGGACGAGGCACTGAAGCTTTCTTT. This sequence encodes CASSYMGRGTEAFF.

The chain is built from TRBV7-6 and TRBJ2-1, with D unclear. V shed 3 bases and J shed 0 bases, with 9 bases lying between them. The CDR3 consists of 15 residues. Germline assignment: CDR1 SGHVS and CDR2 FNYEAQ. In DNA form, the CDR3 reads TGTGCCAGCAGCTTGATCGCAACCTCCTACAATGAGCAGTTCTTC. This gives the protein CASSLIATSYNEQFF.

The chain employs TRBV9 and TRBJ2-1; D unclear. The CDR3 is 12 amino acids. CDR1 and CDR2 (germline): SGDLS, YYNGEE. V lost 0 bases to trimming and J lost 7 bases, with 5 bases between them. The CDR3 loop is CASSVDENEQFF. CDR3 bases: TGTGCCAGCAGCGTAGACGAGAATGAGCAGTTCTTC.

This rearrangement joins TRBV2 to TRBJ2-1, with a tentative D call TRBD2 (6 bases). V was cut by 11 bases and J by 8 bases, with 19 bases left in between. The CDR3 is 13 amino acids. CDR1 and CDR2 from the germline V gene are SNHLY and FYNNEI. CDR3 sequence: CAWSGAGTHEQFF. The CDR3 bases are TGTGCCTGGAGTGGAGCAGGGACTCATGAGCAGTTCTTC.

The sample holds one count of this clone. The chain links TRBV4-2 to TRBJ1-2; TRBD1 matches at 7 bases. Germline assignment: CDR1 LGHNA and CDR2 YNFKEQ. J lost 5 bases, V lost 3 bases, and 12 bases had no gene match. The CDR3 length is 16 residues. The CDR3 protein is CASSHPGQVLWYGYTF. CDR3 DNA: TGTGCCAGCAGCCATCCCGGACAGGTTTTATGGTATGGCTACACCTTC.

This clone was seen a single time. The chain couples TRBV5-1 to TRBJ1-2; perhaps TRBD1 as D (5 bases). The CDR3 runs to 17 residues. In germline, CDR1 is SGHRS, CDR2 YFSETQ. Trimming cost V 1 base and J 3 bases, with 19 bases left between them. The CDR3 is CASSLSAQGDPHYGYTF. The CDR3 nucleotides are TGCGCCAGCAGCTTGTCGGCCCAGGGCGACCCACACTATGGCTACACCTTC.

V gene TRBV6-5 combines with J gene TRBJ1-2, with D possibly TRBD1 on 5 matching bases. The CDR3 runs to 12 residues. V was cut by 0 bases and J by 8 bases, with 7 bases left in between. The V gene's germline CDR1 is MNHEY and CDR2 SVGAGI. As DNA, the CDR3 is TGTGCCAGCAGTTACTCAGGGGTCGGCTACACCTTC. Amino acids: CASSYSGVGYTF.

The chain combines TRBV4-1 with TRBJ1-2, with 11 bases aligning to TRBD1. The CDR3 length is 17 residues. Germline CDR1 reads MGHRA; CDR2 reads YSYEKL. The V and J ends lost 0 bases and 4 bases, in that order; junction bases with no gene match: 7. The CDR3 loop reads CASSQEDLGTGGYGYTF. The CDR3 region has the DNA TGCGCCAGCAGCCAAGAAGATCTCGGGACAGGGGGCTATGGCTACACCTTC.

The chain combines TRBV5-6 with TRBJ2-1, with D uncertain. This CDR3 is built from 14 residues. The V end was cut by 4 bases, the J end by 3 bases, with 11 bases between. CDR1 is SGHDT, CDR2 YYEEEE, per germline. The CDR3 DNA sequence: TGTGCCAGCAGCGTGGTAATGGACTACAATGAGCAGTTCTTC. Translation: CASSVVMDYNEQFF.

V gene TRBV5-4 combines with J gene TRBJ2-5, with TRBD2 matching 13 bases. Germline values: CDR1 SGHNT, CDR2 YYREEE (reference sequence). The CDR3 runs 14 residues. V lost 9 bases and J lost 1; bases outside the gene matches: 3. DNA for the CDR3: TGTGCCAAGGGACTAGCGGGGACCCAAGAGACCCAGTACTTC. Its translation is CAKGLAGTQETQYF.

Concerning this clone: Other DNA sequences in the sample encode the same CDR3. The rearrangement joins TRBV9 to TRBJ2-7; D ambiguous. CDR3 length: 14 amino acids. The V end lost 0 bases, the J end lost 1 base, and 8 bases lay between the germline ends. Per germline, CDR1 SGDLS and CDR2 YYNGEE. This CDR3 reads CASSVGDGSYEQYF. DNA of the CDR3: TGTGCCAGCAGCGTAGGCGACGGATCCTACGAGCAGTACTTC.